This entry is about one TCR beta chain. Its antigen is unidentified. This entry comes from a study of T-cell memory formation after mild COVID-19. Trimming cost V 0 bases and J 1 base, with 10 bases left between them. There are 15 residues in the CDR3. Germline CDR1 and CDR2: SQVTM and ANQGSEA. TCRdb redid the calling of the 5' RACE reads with MiXCR, one entry per CDR3 protein. The sample has 500,000 to 650,000 distinct CDR3 sequences; about a fifth are singletons. Broader study findings: Clones that shrank (day 15 to 85) were balanced CD4/CD8, whereas later expanders leaned CD4+.

V and J are TRBV29-1 and TRBJ2-1; D is tentatively TRBD1 or TRBD2 (6 bases each). The source of this sequence is an adult woman who had mild COVID-19 (a few samples of this study predate the infection). Cell type and time point are not known. The sequenced sample consisted of PBMCs or a T cell subset sorted from them (not recorded which). CDR3 in amino acids: CSVEDGGQSYNEQFF. The CDR3 DNA is TGCAGCGTTGAAGATGGGGGGCAGTCCTACAATGAGCAGTTCTTC.